This T cell receptor (beta chain) comes out of a study of OX40 agonist ivuxolimab in advanced cancers. Some background on the complete study: Ivuxolimab, which targeted the costimulatory receptor OX40 (CD134), was an agonistic, fully human IgG2 monoclonal antibody. Intravenous ivuxolimab was administered to patients every 2 weeks at six dose levels: 0.01, 0.1, 0.3, 1.5, 3 and 10 mg/kg. Among the approximately 50 dose-escalation patients, 19 had hepatocellular carcinoma, roughly 15 melanoma, 9 renal cell carcinoma and 9 head and neck cancer. In the dose-escalation cohort, nearly 85% of patients were male, and the mean age was 60 years with a range of roughly 23 to 79. Prior anti-PD-1, anti-PD-L1 or anti-CTLA-4 therapy was permitted, and checkpoint inhibitors had been received by 30% to 40% of dose-escalation patients. Partial responses were achieved by three dose-escalation patients, of whom one had hepatocellular carcinoma and two had cutaneous melanoma. The point of sequencing TCRbeta in the periphery was to test whether ivuxolimab changed TCR sequence diversity and drove clonal T-cell expansion. The paper reports the monotherapy dose-escalation portion (N = 52 patients) of the phase I ivuxolimab trial.

The paper as a whole reports these results and caveats: The antigen specificity of the clonally expanded peripheral T cells was not determined. After ivuxolimab, expanded clones were on average more numerous among CD8+ T cells than among CD4+ T cells. Low levels of normalized T-cell clonal expansion were also seen in some patients who did not respond. Partial responders in the 0.1-3.0 mg/kg groups had among the lowest normalized peripheral clonal expansion, especially among CD8+ T cells. At doses from 0.1 to 3.0 mg/kg, clonal expansion was seen in both CD4+ and CD8+ blood T cells between baseline and week 6.

The CDR3 runs 14 amino acids, cysteine and phenylalanine included. This entry keeps only the CDR3 DNA: 42 bases, framed from base 1. V loses 7 bases at its end and J loses 3 bases; junction bases beyond the gene matches: 5. CDR1 and CDR2 are drawn from the germline V gene: MNHNS, SASEGT. The trial excluded patients who had a history of autoimmune disease or who were on systemic immunosuppression. Peripheral blood for TCR sequencing was collected from all dose cohorts at baseline, on cycle 4 day 1, and on cycle 7 day 1. Samples came from an open-label, multicenter, first-in-human phase I dose-escalation trial of ivuxolimab. Adults with locally advanced or metastatic melanoma, renal cell, hepatocellular, or head and neck squamous cell carcinoma were enrolled in the trial. Before TCR sequencing, CD4+ T cells and CD8+ T cells from peripheral blood were sorted into separate populations. On this clone: Its target antigen remains unknown. No base qualities exist here, and no much larger clone lies one base off it.

For sequencing of the TCRbeta CDR3 region, genomic DNA was extracted from the sorted cells. TCRbeta CDR3 regions were sequenced using the immunoSEQ Assay. The immuneACCESS repertoire file appears here via TCRdb, limited to in-frame rearrangements. These files lack a portion of the clones; in checked studies, under half of the deficit traces to unresolved V genes, and the cause of the others is not known. This sample gives 87,000 or so clones in total; around 82% of them show up just once. 3% to 4% of the sample is held by the ten biggest clonotypes. Sample: CD4+ or CD8+ T cells sorted from blood, taken in a trial of the OX40 agonist ivuxolimab. This clonotype was obtained from an adult with an advanced solid tumor such as melanoma, head and neck, liver or kidney cancer. The rearrangement combines TRBV6-1 with TRBJ2-7; 11 central bases correspond to TRBD2. The CDR3 corresponds to CASKGTSGFYEQYF. The DNA sequence is given as TGTGCCAGCAAGGGGACTAGCGGATTCTACGAGCAGTACTTC.